This TCR beta chain originates from a study of T cells in Graves' hyperthyroidism and ophthalmopathy. Germline assignment: CDR1 SGHTA and CDR2 FQGNSA. The CDR3 is 14 residues long. About this clonotype itself: No antigen is known for it. A junction boundary mismatches the germline segment, possibly from a read error.

Whole-study findings and limits: From stable hyperthyroidism, ophthalmopathy was set apart by a 13 V-J model.

Diagnosis relied on clinical symptoms, serum thyroxine and TRAb, thyroid ultrasound and orbital computed tomography. RNA transcripts were the template for amplifying TCR beta CDR3 regions. The TCR CDR3 was amplified in a first-round RT-PCR using the HTBI primer set. MiXCR was run by TCRdb on the multiplex PCR reads, yielding one entry per CDR3 protein. Among 480,000 or so distinct CDR3 sequences listed, 40% to 50% were seen once. The clonotype comes from an adult woman with Graves' disease, either hyperthyroidism or ophthalmopathy (not recorded which). The sample comprised peripheral blood or thyroid tissue (not recorded which). This chain links TRBV7-2 with TRBJ1-5; a weak D match, TRBD1 (5 bases). The CDR3 reads CASSLDGASQPQHF. The CDR3 nucleotides are TGTGCCAGCAGTTTAGACGGGGCGAGCCAGCCCCAGCATTTT.